Shown below are 29 T cell receptor beta chains from a single sample sequenced in a study of blood T cell repertoires in COVID-19. This table comes from immunoSEQ multiplex PCR, and its TCRdb copy is limited to in-frame clones, with some not included. The table records 150,000 to 200,000 clones, more than 85% of them present only once. Sequencing used peripheral blood. The origin of the receptors is a man in his late teens or twenties with acute or convalescent COVID-19.

As to this clone: The junction does not match germline at one end; this may be a read error. The V gene is TRBV25-1, the J gene TRBJ1-4; D may be TRBD1 (6 bases). The V gene's germline CDR1 is MGHDK and CDR2 SYGVNS. The CDR3 is 11 amino acids. The CDR3 here is CASTEQGKLFF. CDR3 DNA: TGTGCCAGCACTGAACAGGGAAAACTGTTTTTT.

This chain links TRBV19 with TRBJ2-3; 9 bases agree with TRBD2. Germline CDR1 is LNHDA and CDR2 is SQIVND (reference sequence). V gave up 3 bases and J gave up 5 bases; unmatched junction bases: 6. The CDR3 is 15 amino acids. The CDR3 is CASSIAGGAVDTQYF. CDR3 DNA sequence: TGTGCCAGTAGTATTGCGGGGGGGGCTGTAGATACGCAGTATTTT.

This clone showed up just a few times. The rearrangement joins TRBV2 to TRBJ2-5, with TRBD1 matching over 10 bases. Unmatched junction bases numbered 5, after V lost 4 bases and J lost 6 bases. CDR3 size: 14 residues. Germline V gene sequence: CDR1 SNHLY, CDR2 FYNNEI. CDR3 residues: CASSGTGGTKTQYF. CDR3 in DNA: TGTGCCAGCAGTGGGACAGGGGGTACGAAGACCCAGTACTTC. The full variable domain, rest sourced from reference TRBV2 and TRBJ2-5, is EPEVTQTPSHQVTQMGQEVILRCVPISNHLYFYWYRQILGQKVEFLVSFYNNEISEKSEIFDDQFSVERPDGSNFTLKIRSTKLEDSAMYFCASSGTGGTKTQYFGPGTRLLVL.

This sequence joins TRBV30 and TRBJ1-1; no reliable D call. V lost 6 bases, J lost 4 bases, and 15 bases lay in between. CDR3 length equals 13 residues. CDR1 and CDR2 (germline): GTSNPN, SVGIG (reference sequence). Written as DNA, the CDR3 is TGTGCCTGCACTAGAAAGTTGAGCACTGAAGCTTTCTTT. Translated, it gives CACTRKLSTEAFF.

This sequence joins TRBV6-5 and TRBJ2-3; D unresolved. CDR3 length: 13 residues. The V and J ends lost 5 bases and 6 bases respectively, with 12 bases between them. The germline CDR1 and CDR2 sequences are MNHEY and SVGAGI. CDR3 sequence (DNA): TGTGCCAGCAGTATTATAGTGAGTGATACGCAGTATTTT. It is translated as CASSIIVSDTQYF.

This clone was seen only once. This chain connects TRBV11-2 to TRBJ1-4; D remains unclear. The germline gives CDR1 SGHAT, CDR2 FQNNGV. Trimming took 7 bases from V and 2 from J, leaving 2 bases between them. The CDR3 runs to 11 residues. CDR3 in DNA: TGTGCCAGCACGACTAATGAAAAACTGTTTTTT. Protein sequence: CASTTNEKLFF.

This clone was recorded only once. The chain has TRBV7-8 and TRBJ1-5, with 7 bases fitting TRBD1. Trimming cost V 3 bases and J 3 bases; bases outside gene matches: 2. CDR3 length: 14 residues. Germline assignment: CDR1 SGHVS and CDR2 FQNEAQ. The CDR3 DNA sequence: TGTGCCAGCAGCTTCGACAGGGACAATCAGCCCCAGCATTTT. Its protein is CASSFDRDNQPQHF. The full variable domain, completed using reference TRBV7-8 and TRBJ1-5, is GAGVSQSPRYKVAKRGQDVALRCDPISGHVSLFWYQQALGQGPEFLTYFQNEAQLDKSGLPSDRFFAERPEGSVSTLKIQRTQQEDSAVYLCASSFDRDNQPQHFGDGTRLSIL.

The V gene is TRBV7-6, the J gene TRBJ1-4, with TRBD1 matching over 7 bases. This CDR3 spans 15 amino acids. Looked up from germline, CDR1 is SGHVS and CDR2 is FNYEAQ. The junction had 5 bases not matched to a gene; V was cut back by 0 bases and J by 7 bases. CDR3 protein: CASSLAGTAGEKLFF. DNA of the CDR3: TGTGCCAGCAGCTTAGCCGGGACAGCAGGTGAAAAACTGTTTTTT.

This clone has just one count. V is TRBV2 and J is TRBJ1-1; D possibly corresponds to TRBD1 (6 bases). Deletions cut 2 bases from V and 3 bases from J, with 13 bases between. CDR1 is SNHLY, CDR2 FYNNEI, per germline. The CDR3 contains 15 residues. The CDR3 bases are TGTGCCAGCAGTGAACACGGGGAGGGGGACACTGAAGCTTTCTTT. Protein product: CASSEHGEGDTEAFF. The full variable domain, with the rest looked up from reference TRBV2 and TRBJ1-1, is EPEVTQTPSHQVTQMGQEVILRCVPISNHLYFYWYRQILGQKVEFLVSFYNNEISEKSEIFDDQFSVERPDGSNFTLKIRSTKLEDSAMYFCASSEHGEGDTEAFFGQGTRLTVV.

The chain uses TRBV7-3 and TRBJ2-3, with 7 nucleotides matching TRBD2. V was clipped by 2 bases and J by 5 bases; unmatched bases: 13. CDR3 size: 17 residues. The germline V gene encodes CDR1 SGHTA and CDR2 FQGTGA. The CDR3 DNA reads TGTGCCAGCAGCTTACTTTCGCGGGCTAGCGGTTTAGATACGCAGTATTTT. This encodes CASSLLSRASGLDTQYF.

V and J are TRBV12-3 or TRBV12-4 and TRBJ2-7, with a tentative D call TRBD1 (6 bases). V was trimmed by 5 bases and J by 5 bases, leaving 10 bases between them. CDR3 length: 12 amino acids. The CDR3 coding sequence is TGTGCCAGCAGTATGGGACATAACGAGCAGTACTTC. This encodes CASSMGHNEQYF.

This clone occurred a few times. The chain carries TRBV27 and TRBJ1-1, with 9 bases identical to TRBD1. CDR3 length: 14 residues. CDR1 MNHEY and CDR2 SMNVEV come from the germline V gene (reference sequence). Trimming at V came to 8 bases and at J to 4 bases, leaving 8 bases not matched to a gene. CDR3 sequence reads: CASGENRGLTEAFF. The DNA for the CDR3 is TGTGCCAGCGGTGAGAACAGGGGGCTCACTGAAGCTTTCTTT.

The V and J genes are TRBV7-7 and TRBJ2-1; 10 bases match TRBD2. V lost 4 bases, J lost 5 bases, and 2 bases stayed unmatched. Germline CDR1 is SSHAT and CDR2 is FNYEAQ (reference sequence). CDR3 length: 14 amino acids. This CDR3 is CASSSSGGHNEQFF. In DNA, the CDR3 is TGTGCCAGCAGCTCTAGCGGGGGCCACAATGAGCAGTTCTTC.

The rearrangement links TRBV5-5 to TRBJ1-6; D unclear. From germline, CDR1 is SGHKS and CDR2 YYEKEE (reference sequence). V was shortened by 4 bases and J by 3 bases, with 11 bases between the two germline ends. This CDR3 has 15 residues. CDR3 coding DNA: TGTGCCAGCAGCCGCCAACTAAACTATAATTCACCCCTCCACTTT. It translates to CASSRQLNYNSPLHF.

The chain couples TRBV14 to TRBJ1-6, with D uncertain. Germline V CDR1 and CDR2: SGHDN, FVKESK. V dropped 4 bases and J dropped 5 bases, with 12 bases sitting between them. There are 15 residues in the CDR3. CDR3 amino acids: CASSPRGLHNSPLHF. The DNA for the CDR3 is TGTGCCAGCAGCCCCCGAGGGCTTCATAATTCACCCCTCCACTTT. Together with reference TRBV14 and TRBJ1-6, the CDR3 gives the full variable domain: EAGVTQFPSHSVIEKGQTVTLRCDPISGHDNLYWYRRVMGKEIKFLLHFVKESKQDESGMPNNRFLAERTGGTYSTLKVQPAELEDSGVYFCASSPRGLHNSPLHFGNGTRLTVT.

The chain recombines TRBV11-2 with TRBJ2-7, with D perhaps TRBD2 (5 bases). Germline V gene lookup returns CDR1 SGHAT and CDR2 FQNNGV. The CDR3 sequence is 13 residues long. V was cut by 3 bases and J by 3 bases, with 9 bases left in between. CDR3: CASSFNEGYEQYV. The CDR3 DNA sequence: TGTGCCAGCAGCTTTAACGAGGGCTACGAGCAGTACGTC.

V is TRBV6-5 and J is TRBJ1-2; 8 bases agree with TRBD1. The trim removed 7 bases at V and 4 bases at J, leaving 8 bases unmatched. From germline, CDR1 is MNHEY and CDR2 SVGAGI. The CDR3 extends over 14 amino acids. CDR3 nucleotides: TGTGCCAGCACCATAGGACAGGGCGGCTATGGCTACACCTTC. Its protein product is CASTIGQGGYGYTF.

The chain combines TRBV5-4 with TRBJ1-2; the D gene is possibly TRBD1 (5 bases). The V and J ends lost 2 bases and 1 base respectively, with 21 bases between them. The germline CDR1 and CDR2 sequences are SGHNT and YYREEE (reference sequence). The CDR3 is 18 residues long. CDR3 amino acids: CASSFFGPTTEINYGYTF. Here the CDR3 DNA reads TGTGCCAGCAGCTTTTTTGGACCTACGACAGAGATTAACTATGGCTACACCTTC.

The chain joins TRBV5-1 to TRBJ1-1; TRBD1 is a possible D gene (6 bases). V lost 4 bases to trimming and J lost 5 bases, with 15 bases between them. The germline V gene encodes CDR1 SGHRS and CDR2 YFSETQ. This CDR3 spans 14 amino acids. The CDR3 spells CASSTVQGGTEAFF. CDR3 sequence (DNA): TGCGCCAGCAGCACGGTACAGGGCGGGACTGAAGCTTTCTTT.

This chain uses TRBV27 with TRBJ1-5, with D perhaps TRBD1 (5 bases). The germline gives CDR1 MNHEY, CDR2 SMNVEV (reference sequence). Trimming pared 5 bases from V and 4 bases from J, leaving 21 bases between. The CDR3 has 17 residues. CDR3 bases: TGTGCCAGCAGTCCCCGGTCAAGGGGCCGTCTTAATCAGCCCCAGCATTTT. Residues: CASSPRSRGRLNQPQHF.

This clone was picked up one time. The CDR3 here is CASSGGTRTKPNYNEQFF. The CDR3 nucleotides are TGTGCCAGCAGCGGAGGGACTAGAACAAAACCGAATTACAATGAGCAGTTCTTC. The chain employs TRBV5-4 and TRBJ2-1, with 8 bases fitting TRBD2. The V gene's germline CDR1 is SGHNT and CDR2 YYREEE (reference sequence). The CDR3 totals 18 residues. V was pared by 4 bases and J by 4 bases, with 16 bases of the junction left unmatched.

The chain recombines TRBV7-9 with TRBJ2-7, with D tentatively TRBD1 (6 bases). Deletions cut 5 bases from V and 3 bases from J, with 14 bases between. This CDR3 comprises 14 residues. Germline CDR1 and CDR2: SEHNR and FQNEAQ (reference sequence). CDR3 protein: CASSPTTGDYEQYF. DNA of the CDR3: TGTGCCAGCAGCCCTACGACAGGAGACTACGAGCAGTACTTC.

There are a few counts of this clone. V usage is TRBV18 and J usage is TRBJ2-3; 9 bases agree with TRBD2. J gave up 0 bases and V 1 base, and 8 bases lay outside the gene matches. Per the germline V gene, CDR1 is KGHSH and CDR2 is LQKENI. The CDR3 contains 18 residues. CDR3 sequence: CASSPRLAETTSTDTQYF. In nucleotides, the CDR3 is TGTGCCAGCTCACCACGACTAGCGGAGACAACTAGCACAGATACGCAGTATTTT.

V and J are TRBV30 and TRBJ1-1; D unresolved. This CDR3 has 15 amino acids. Trimming removed 0 bases at V and 1 base at J, with 12 bases between. CDR1 is GTSNPN and CDR2 is SVGIG in the germline V gene (reference sequence). In DNA form, the CDR3 reads TGTGCCTGGAGTGTAGAACGGGTCAGGAACACTGAAGCTTTCTTT. Protein product: CAWSVERVRNTEAFF.

The chain is built from TRBV5-1 and TRBJ2-1, with D possibly being TRBD2 (6 bases). In germline, CDR1 is SGHRS, CDR2 YFSETQ. This CDR3 is built from 16 residues. Trimming took 1 base from V and 1 from J, leaving 12 bases between them. DNA for the CDR3: TGCGCCAGCAGCTTGATGACGGGGGTATCCTACAATGAGCAGTTCTTC. Residues: CASSLMTGVSYNEQFF.

V and J are TRBV7-9 and TRBJ1-1; possible D gene TRBD1, 5 bases. V lost 5 bases and J 0 bases, leaving 10 bases between the germline ends. The CDR3 length is 14 residues. CDR1 and CDR2 (germline): SEHNR, FQNEAQ (reference sequence). For the CDR3, the DNA is TGTGCCAGCAGCGGGGGGACGGTGAACACTGAAGCTTTCTTT. Translating gives CASSGGTVNTEAFF.

This chain joins TRBV19 and TRBJ2-7; TRBD1 matches at 9 bases. The CDR3 runs to 16 residues. Per the germline V gene, CDR1 is LNHDA and CDR2 is SQIVND (reference sequence). The V segment lost 4 bases and the J segment 4 bases; nucleotides outside the gene matches: 11. The CDR3 DNA sequence: TGTGCCAGTAGTACCCAATCACAGGGGGCAGGATACGAGCAGTACTTC. It translates to CASSTQSQGAGYEQYF.

The rearrangement links TRBV12-5 to TRBJ2-1; 7 nucleotides agree with TRBD2. The CDR3 runs 16 residues. Germline V gene sequence: CDR1 LGHNT, CDR2 FRNRAP. V was pared by 0 bases and J by 2 bases, with 4 bases of the junction left unmatched. The CDR3 sequence: CASGLVLGLAYNEQFF. The CDR3 bases are TGTGCTAGTGGTTTGGTACTTGGACTAGCCTACAATGAGCAGTTCTTC.

The rearrangement joins TRBV5-1 to TRBJ1-2, with a tentative D call TRBD1 (5 bases). The CDR3 is 15 residues long. The ends were cut back, 4 bases at V and 3 bases at J, with 16 bases in the middle. Per germline, CDR1 SGHRS and CDR2 YFSETQ. CDR3: CASSPHWGQDYGYTF. The CDR3, as DNA: TGCGCCAGCAGCCCACACTGGGGCCAGGACTATGGCTACACCTTC.